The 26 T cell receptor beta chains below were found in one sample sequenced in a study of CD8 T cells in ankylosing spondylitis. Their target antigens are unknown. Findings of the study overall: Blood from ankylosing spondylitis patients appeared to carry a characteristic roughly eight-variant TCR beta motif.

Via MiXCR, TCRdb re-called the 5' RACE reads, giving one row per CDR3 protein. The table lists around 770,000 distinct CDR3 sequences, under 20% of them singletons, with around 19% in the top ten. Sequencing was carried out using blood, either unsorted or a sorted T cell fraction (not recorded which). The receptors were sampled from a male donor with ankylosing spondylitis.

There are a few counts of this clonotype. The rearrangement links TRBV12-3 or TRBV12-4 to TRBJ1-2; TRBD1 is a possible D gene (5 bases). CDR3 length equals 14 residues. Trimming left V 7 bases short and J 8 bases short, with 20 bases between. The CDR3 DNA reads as TGTGCCAGCAAGAATCGCGGCACTGGGGGAGGCTACACCTTC. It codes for CASKNRGTGGGYTF.

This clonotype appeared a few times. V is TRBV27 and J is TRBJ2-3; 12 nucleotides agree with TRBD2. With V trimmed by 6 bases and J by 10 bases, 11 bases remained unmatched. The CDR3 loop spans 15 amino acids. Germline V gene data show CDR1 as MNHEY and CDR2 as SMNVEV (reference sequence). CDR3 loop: CASRSGTSGPAAQYF. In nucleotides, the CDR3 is TGTGCCAGCAGGAGTGGGACTAGCGGGCCCGCAGCGCAGTATTTT.

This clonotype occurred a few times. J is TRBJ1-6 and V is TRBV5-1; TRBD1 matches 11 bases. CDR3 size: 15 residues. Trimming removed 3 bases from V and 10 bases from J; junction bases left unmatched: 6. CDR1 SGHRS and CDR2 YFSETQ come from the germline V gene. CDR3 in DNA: TGCGCCAGCAGCTGGTCGGGACAGGGGGTCTCACCCCTCCACTTT. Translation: CASSWSGQGVSPLHF.

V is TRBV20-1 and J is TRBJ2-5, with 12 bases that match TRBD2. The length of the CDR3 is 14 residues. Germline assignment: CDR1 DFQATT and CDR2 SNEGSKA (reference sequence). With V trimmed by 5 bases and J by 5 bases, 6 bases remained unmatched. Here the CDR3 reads CSAGTSGRSETQYF. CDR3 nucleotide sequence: TGCAGTGCTGGAACTAGCGGGAGGAGTGAGACCCAGTACTTC.

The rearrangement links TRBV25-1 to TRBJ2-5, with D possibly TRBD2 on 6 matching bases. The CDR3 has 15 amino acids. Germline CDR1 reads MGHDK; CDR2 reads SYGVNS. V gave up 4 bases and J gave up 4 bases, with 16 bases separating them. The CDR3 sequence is CASSASGRGRETQYF. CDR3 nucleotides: TGTGCCAGCAGTGCGTCCGGCCGGGGGAGAGAGACCCAGTACTTC. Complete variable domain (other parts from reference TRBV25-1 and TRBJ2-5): EADIYQTPRYLVIGTGKKITLECSQTMGHDKMYWYQQDPGMELHLIHYSYGVNSTEKGDLSSESTVSRIRTEHFPLTLESARPSHTSQYLCASSASGRGRETQYFGPGTRLLVL.

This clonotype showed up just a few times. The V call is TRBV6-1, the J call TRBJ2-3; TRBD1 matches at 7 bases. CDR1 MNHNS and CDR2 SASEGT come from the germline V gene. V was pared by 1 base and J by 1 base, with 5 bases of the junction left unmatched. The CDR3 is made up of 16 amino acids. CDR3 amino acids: CASSEVGGTGTDTQYF. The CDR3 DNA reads TGTGCCAGCAGTGAAGTAGGGGGCACTGGCACAGATACGCAGTATTTT.

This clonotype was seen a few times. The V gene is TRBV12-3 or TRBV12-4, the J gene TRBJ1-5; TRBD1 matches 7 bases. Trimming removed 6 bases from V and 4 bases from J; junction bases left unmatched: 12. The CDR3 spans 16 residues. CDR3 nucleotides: TGTGCCAGCAGCCTCCTGGAGGGGGCAGTTAATCAGCCCCAGCATTTT. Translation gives CASSLLEGAVNQPQHF.

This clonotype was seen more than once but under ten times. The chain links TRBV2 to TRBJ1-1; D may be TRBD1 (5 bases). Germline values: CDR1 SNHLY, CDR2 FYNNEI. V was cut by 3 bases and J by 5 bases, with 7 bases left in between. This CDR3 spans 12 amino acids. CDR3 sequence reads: CASSDQGTEAFF. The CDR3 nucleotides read TGTGCCAGCAGTGACCAGGGTACTGAAGCTTTCTTT.

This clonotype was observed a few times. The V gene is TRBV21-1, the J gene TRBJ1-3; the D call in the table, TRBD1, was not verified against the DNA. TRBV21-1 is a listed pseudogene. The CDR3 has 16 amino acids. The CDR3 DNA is TGTGCCAGCAGCAAATTGCCTCGGGACGAGGGGCGATCGGTATATTTT. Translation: CASSKLPRDEGRSVYF.

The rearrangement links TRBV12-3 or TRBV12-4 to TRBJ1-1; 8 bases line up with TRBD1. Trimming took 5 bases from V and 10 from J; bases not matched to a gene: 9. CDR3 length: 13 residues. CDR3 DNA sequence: TGTGCCAGCAGTCCGACCGTGGACAGGGCAGCTTTCTTT. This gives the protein CASSPTVDRAAFF.

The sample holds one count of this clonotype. In nucleotides, the CDR3 is TGTGCCAGCTACCTCGGACACCCCTACGAGCAGTACTTC. Its protein is CASYLGHPYEQYF. The gene calls are TRBV6-1 and TRBJ2-7, with a possible D match to TRBD1 (5 bases). V was shortened by 8 bases and J by 2 bases, with 13 bases between the two germline ends. The CDR3 runs 13 residues. Looked up from germline, CDR1 is MNHNS and CDR2 is SASEGT.

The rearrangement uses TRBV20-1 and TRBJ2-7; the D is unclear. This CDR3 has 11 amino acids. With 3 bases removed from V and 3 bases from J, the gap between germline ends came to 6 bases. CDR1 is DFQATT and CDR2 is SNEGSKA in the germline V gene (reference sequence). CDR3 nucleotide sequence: TGCAGTGCTAGTGCGGACTACGAGCAGTACTTC. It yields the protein CSASADYEQYF.

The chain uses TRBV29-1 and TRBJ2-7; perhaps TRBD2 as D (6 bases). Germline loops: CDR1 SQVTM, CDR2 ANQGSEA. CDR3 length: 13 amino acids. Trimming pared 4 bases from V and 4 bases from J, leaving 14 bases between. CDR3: CSVVWTGGYEQYF. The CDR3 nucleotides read TGCAGCGTTGTGTGGACTGGGGGGTACGAGCAGTACTTC.

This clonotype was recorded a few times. DNA for the CDR3: TGTGCCAGCAGCCCGAAGGCGGGAGGGCCGGGGTTGGCAGATACGCAGTATTTT. Translating gives CASSPKAGGPGLADTQYF. The chain employs TRBV7-8 and TRBJ2-3, with 9 bases lining up with TRBD2. CDR3 length: 18 residues. Germline V gives CDR1 SGHVS, CDR2 FQNEAQ. V was clipped by 5 bases and J by 4 bases; unmatched bases: 16. The complete variable domain, with remaining parts taken from reference TRBV7-8 and TRBJ2-3, reads GAGVSQSPRYKVAKRGQDVALRCDPISGHVSLFWYQQALGQGPEFLTYFQNEAQLDKSGLPSDRFFAERPEGSVSTLKIQRTQQEDSAVYLCASSPKAGGPGLADTQYFGPGTRLTVL.

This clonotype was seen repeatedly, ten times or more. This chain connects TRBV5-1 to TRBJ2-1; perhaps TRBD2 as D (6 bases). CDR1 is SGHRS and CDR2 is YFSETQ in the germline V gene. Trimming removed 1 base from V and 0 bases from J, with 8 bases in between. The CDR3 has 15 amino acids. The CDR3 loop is CASSLFGSSYNEQFF. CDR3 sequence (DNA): TGCGCCAGCAGCTTGTTCGGGAGCTCCTACAATGAGCAGTTCTTC.

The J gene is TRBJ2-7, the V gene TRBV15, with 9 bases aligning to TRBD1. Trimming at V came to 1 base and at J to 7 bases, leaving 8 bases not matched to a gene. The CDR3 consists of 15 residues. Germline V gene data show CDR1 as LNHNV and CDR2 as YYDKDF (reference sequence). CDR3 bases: TGTGCCACCAGCAGAGGCACAGGGGGCCCGGGGGAGCAGTACTTC. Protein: CATSRGTGGPGEQYF.

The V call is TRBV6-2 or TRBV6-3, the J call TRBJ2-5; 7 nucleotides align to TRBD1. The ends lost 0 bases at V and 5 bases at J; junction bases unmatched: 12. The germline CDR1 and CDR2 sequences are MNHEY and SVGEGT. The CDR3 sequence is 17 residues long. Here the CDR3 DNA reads TGTGCCAGCAGTTACTCACTCGGCCGGGACAGCTCCGAGACCCAGTACTTC. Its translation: CASSYSLGRDSSETQYF.

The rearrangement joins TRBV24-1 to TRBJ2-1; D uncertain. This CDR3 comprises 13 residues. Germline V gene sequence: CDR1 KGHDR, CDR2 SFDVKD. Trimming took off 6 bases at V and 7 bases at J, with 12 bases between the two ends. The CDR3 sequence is CATSKVNSNEQFF. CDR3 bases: TGTGCCACCAGTAAGGTGAACAGTAATGAGCAGTTCTTC.

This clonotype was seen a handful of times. The CDR3 loop is CASSSAAREQFF. CDR3 DNA: TGTGCCAGCAGCTCGGCGGCGAGAGAGCAGTTCTTC. The gene calls are TRBV13 and TRBJ2-1; D unresolved. The germline V and J ends were trimmed by 4 bases and 10 bases, with 11 bases remaining between them. The CDR3 runs to 12 residues. Germline CDR1 is PRHDT and CDR2 is FYEKMQ (reference sequence).

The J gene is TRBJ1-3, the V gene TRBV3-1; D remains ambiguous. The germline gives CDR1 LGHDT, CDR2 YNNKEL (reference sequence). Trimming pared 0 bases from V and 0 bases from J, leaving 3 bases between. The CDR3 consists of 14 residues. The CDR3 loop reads CASSQDNSGNTIYF. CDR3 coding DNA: TGTGCCAGCAGCCAAGACAACTCTGGAAACACCATATATTTT.

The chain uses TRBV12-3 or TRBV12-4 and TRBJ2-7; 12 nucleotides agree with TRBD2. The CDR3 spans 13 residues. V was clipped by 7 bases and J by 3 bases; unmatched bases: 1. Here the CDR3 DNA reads TGTGCCAGCAAGACTAGCGGGAGCTACGAGCAGTACTTC. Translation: CASKTSGSYEQYF.

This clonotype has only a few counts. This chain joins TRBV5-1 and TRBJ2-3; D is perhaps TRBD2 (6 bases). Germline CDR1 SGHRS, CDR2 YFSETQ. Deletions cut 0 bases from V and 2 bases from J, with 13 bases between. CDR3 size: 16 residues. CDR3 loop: CASSLEGGPNTDTQYF. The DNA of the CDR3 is TGCGCCAGCAGCTTGGAAGGAGGGCCAAACACAGATACGCAGTATTTT.

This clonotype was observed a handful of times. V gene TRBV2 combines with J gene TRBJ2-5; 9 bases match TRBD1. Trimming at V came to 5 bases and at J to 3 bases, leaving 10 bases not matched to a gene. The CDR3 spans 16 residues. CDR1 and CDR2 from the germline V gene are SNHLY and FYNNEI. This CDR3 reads CASSTHRGRIEETQYF. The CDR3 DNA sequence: TGTGCCAGCAGTACACACAGGGGGCGCATCGAAGAGACCCAGTACTTC.

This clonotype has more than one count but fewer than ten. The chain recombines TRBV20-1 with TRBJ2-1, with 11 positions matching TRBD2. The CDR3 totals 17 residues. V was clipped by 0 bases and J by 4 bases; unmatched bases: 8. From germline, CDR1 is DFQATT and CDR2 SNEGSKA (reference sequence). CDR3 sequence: CSARDPTSGGLYNEQFF. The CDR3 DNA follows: TGCAGTGCTAGAGATCCCACTAGCGGGGGCCTGTACAATGAGCAGTTCTTC.

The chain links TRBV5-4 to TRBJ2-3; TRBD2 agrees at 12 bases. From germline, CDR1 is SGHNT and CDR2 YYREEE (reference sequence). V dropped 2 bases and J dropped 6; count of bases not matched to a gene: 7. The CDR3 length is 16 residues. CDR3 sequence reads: CASSLLAGGNSDTQYF. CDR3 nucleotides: TGTGCCAGCAGCTTACTAGCGGGGGGCAACTCGGATACGCAGTATTTT.

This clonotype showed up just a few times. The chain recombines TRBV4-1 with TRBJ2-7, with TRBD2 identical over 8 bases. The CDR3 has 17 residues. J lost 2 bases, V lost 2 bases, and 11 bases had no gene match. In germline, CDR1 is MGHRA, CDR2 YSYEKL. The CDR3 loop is CASSQIPGGPLTYEQYF. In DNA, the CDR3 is TGCGCCAGCAGCCAAATTCCGGGAGGGCCCCTAACCTACGAGCAGTACTTC.